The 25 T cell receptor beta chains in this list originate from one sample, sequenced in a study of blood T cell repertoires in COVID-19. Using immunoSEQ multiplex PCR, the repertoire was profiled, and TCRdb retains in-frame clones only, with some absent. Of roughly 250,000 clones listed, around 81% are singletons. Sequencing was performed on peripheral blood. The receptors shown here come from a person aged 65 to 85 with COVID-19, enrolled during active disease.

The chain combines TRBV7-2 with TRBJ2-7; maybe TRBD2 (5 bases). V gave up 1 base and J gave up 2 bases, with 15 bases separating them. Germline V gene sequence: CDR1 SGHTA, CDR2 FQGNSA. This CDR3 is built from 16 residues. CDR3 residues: CASSLVLSGATYEQYF. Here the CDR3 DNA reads TGTGCCAGCAGCTTAGTCCTGAGCGGAGCTACCTACGAGCAGTACTTC.

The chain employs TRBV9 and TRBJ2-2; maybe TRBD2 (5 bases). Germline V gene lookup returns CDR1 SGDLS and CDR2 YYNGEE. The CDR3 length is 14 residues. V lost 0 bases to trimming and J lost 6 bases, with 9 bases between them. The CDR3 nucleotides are TGTGCCAGCAGCGTAGTGAACGGGGCCGGGGAGCTGTTTTTT. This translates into CASSVVNGAGELFF.

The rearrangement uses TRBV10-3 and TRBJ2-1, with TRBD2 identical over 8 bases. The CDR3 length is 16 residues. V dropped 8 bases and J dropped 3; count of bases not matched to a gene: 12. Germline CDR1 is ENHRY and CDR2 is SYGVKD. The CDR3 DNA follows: TGTGCCATCGGATCGAATAGCGGGGCGAACTACAATGAGCAGTTCTTC. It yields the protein CAIGSNSGANYNEQFF.

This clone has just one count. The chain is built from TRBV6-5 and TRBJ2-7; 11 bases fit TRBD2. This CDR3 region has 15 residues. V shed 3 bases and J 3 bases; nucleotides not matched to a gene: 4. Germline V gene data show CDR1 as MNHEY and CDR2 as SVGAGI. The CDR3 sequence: CASSYPTSGSYEQYF. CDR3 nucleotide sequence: TGTGCCAGCAGTTATCCTACTAGCGGGAGCTACGAGCAGTACTTC.

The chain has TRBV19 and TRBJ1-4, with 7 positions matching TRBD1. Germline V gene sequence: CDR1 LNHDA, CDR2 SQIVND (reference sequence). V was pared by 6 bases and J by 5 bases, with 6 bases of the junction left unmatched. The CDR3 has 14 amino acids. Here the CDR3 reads CASSHRGVNEKLFF. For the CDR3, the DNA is TGTGCCAGTAGCCACAGGGGTGTGAATGAAAAACTGTTTTTT. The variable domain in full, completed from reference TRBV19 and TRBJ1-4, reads DGGITQSPKYLFRKEGQNVTLSCEQNLNHDAMYWYRQDPGQGLRLIYYSQIVNDFQKGDIAEGYSVSREKKESFPLTVTSAQKNPTAFYLCASSHRGVNEKLFFGSGTQLSVL.

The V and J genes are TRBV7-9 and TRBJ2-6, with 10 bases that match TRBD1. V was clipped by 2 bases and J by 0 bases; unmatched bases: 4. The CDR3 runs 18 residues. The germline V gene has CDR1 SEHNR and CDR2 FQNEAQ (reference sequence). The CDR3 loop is CASSLRQGARSGANVLTF. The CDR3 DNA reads TGTGCCAGCAGCTTAAGACAGGGGGCGCGCTCTGGGGCCAACGTCCTGACTTTC.

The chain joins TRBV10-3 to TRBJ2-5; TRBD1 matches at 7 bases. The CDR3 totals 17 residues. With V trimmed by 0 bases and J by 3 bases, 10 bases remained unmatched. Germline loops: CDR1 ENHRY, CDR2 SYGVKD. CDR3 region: CAISESAVGQPEETQYF. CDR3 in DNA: TGTGCCATCAGTGAGTCGGCGGTGGGACAGCCCGAAGAGACCCAGTACTTC.

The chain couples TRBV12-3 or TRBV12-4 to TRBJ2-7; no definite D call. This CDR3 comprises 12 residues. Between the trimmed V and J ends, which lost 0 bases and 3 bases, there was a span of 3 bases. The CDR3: CASSLARYEQYF. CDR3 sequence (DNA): TGTGCCAGCAGTTTAGCCCGCTACGAGCAGTACTTC.

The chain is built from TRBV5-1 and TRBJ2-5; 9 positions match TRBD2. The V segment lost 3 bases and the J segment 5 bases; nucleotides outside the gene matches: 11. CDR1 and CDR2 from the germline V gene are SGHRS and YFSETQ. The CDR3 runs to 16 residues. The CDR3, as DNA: TGCGCCAGCAGCTGGGGGCCTAGCGGGGCCGGGGAGACCCAGTACTTC. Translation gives CASSWGPSGAGETQYF. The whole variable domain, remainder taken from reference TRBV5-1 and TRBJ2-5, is KAGVTQTPRYLIKTRGQQVTLSCSPISGHRSVSWYQQTPGQGLQFLFEYFSETQRNKGNFPGRFSGRQFSNSRSEMNVSTLELGDSALYLCASSWGPSGAGETQYFGPGTRLLVL.

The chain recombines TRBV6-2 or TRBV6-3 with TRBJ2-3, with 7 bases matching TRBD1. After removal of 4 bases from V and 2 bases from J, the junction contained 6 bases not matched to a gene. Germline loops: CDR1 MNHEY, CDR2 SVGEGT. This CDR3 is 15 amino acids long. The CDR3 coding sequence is TGTGCCAGCAGTTCCCTGACAGGGTCCACAGATACGCAGTATTTT. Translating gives CASSSLTGSTDTQYF.

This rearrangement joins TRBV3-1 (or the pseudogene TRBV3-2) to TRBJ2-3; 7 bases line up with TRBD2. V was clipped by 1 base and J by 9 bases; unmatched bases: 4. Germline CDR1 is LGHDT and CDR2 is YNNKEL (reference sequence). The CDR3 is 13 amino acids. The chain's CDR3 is CASSQARAGTQYF. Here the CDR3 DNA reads TGTGCCAGCAGCCAAGCTAGAGCGGGGACGCAGTATTTT.

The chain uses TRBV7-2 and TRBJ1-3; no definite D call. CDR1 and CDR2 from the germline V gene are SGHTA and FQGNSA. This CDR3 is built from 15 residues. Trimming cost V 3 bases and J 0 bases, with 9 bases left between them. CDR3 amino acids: CASSFMSDSGNTIYF. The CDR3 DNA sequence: TGTGCCAGCAGCTTTATGAGCGACTCTGGAAACACCATATATTTT.

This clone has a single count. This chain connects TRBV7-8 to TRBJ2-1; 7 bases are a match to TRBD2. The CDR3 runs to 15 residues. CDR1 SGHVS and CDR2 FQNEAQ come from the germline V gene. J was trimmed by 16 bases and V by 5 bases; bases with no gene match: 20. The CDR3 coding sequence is TGTGCCAGCAGCCCACGGGGGACTACTCCCACGTTGAGCTTCTTC. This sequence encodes CASSPRGTTPTLSFF. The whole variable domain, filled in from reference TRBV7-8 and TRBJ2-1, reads GAGVSQSPRYKVAKRGQDVALRCDPISGHVSLFWYQQALGQGPEFLTYFQNEAQLDKSGLPSDRFFAERPEGSVSTLKIQRTQQEDSAVYLCASSPRGTTPTLSFFGPGTRLTVL.

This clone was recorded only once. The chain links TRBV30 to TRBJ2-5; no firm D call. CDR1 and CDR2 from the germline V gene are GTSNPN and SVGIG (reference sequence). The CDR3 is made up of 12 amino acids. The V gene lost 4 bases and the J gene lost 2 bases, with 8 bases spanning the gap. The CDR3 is CAWTQLQETQYF. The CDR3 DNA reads TGTGCCTGGACGCAGTTACAAGAGACCCAGTACTTC.

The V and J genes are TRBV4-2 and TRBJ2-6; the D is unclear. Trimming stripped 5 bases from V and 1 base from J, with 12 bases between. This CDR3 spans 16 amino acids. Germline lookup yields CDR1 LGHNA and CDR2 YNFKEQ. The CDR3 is CASSARGASGANVLTF. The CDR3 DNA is TGTGCCAGCAGCGCAAGAGGTGCGTCTGGGGCCAACGTCCTGACTTTC.

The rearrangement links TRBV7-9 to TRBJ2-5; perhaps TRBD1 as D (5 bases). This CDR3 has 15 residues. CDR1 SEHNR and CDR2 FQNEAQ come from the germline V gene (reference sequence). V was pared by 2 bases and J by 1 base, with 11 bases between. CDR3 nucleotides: TGTGCCAGCAGCTTAAGGAAGGGGCTCCAAGAGACCCAGTACTTC. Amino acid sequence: CASSLRKGLQETQYF.

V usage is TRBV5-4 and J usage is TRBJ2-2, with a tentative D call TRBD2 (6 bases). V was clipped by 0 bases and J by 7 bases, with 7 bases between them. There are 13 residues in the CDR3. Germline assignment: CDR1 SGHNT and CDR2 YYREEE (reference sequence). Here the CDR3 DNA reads TGTGCCAGCAGCTTGGGGGAGGTCGGGGAGCTGTTTTTT. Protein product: CASSLGEVGELFF.

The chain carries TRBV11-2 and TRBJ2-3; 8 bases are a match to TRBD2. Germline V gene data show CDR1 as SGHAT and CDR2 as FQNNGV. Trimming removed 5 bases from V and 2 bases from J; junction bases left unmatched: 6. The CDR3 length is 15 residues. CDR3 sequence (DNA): TGTGCCAGCAGCCTACTTAGCGGGGCCACAGATACGCAGTATTTT. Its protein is CASSLLSGATDTQYF.

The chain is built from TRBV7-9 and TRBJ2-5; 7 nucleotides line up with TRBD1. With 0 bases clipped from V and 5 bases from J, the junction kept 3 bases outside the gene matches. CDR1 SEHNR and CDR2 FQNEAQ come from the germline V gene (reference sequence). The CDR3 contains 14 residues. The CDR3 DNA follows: TGTGCCAGCAGCTTAGCAGGGGGCTGGGAGACCCAGTACTTC. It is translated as CASSLAGGWETQYF.

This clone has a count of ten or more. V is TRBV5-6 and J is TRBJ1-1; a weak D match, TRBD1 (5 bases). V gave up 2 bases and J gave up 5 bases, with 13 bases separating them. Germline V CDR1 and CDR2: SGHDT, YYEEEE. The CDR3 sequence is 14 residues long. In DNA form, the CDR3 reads TGTGCCAGCAGCTTCCGTGACAGTCTTACTGAAGCTTTCTTT. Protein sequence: CASSFRDSLTEAFF.

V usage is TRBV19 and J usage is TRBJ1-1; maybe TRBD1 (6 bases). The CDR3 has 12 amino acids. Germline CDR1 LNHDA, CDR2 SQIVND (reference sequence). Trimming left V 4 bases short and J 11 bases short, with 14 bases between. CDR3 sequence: CASSNRRQVAFF. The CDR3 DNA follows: TGTGCCAGTAGTAATAGGCGACAGGTCGCTTTCTTT.

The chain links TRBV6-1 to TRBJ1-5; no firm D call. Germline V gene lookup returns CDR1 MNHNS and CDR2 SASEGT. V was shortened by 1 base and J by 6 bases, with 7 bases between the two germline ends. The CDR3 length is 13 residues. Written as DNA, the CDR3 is TGTGCCAGCAGTGAAGTGGCCCCTCAGCCCCAGCATTTT. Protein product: CASSEVAPQPQHF.

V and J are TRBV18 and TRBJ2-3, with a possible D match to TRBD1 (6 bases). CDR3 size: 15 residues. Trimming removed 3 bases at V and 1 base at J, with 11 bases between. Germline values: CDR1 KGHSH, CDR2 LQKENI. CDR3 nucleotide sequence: TGTGCCAGCTCACCGCAGGGGTTAGGCACAGATACGCAGTATTTT. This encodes CASSPQGLGTDTQYF.

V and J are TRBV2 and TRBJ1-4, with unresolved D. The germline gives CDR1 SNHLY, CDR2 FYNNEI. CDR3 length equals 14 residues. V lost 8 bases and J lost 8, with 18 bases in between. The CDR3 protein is CASSKRPINEKLFF. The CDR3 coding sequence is TGTGCCAGCTCCAAGCGACCGATAAACGAAAAACTGTTTTTT.

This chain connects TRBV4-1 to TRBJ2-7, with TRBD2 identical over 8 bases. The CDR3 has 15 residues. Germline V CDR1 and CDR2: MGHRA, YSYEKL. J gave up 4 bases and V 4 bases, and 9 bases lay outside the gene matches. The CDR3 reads CASSRASTSGYEQYF. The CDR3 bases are TGCGCCAGCAGCCGGGCCTCTACTAGCGGTTACGAGCAGTACTTC.